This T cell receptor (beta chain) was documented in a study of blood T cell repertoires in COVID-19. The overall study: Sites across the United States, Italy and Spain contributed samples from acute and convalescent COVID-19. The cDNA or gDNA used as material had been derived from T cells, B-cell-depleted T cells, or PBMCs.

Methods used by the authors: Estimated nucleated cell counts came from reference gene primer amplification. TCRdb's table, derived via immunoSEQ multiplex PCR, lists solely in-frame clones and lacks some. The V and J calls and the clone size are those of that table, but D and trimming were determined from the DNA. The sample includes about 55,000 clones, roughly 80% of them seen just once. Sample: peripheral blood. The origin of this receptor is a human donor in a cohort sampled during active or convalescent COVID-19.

The CDR3: CASSLETGVREQYF. The CDR3 DNA follows: TGTGCCAGCAGCTTGGAGACAGGGGTGAGGGAGCAGTACTTC. The rearrangement joins TRBV5-4 to TRBJ2-7; the match to TRBD1 covers 8 bases. Germline CDR1 SGHNT, CDR2 YYREEE (reference sequence). Germline trimming cut 0 bases from V and 7 bases from J; bases unmatched to any gene: 6. The CDR3 consists of 14 residues.